The clone carrying this TCR beta chain was seen a few times. What it binds is unknown. These data come from a study of glioma-infiltrating T cells. Study-wide points: Tissue and blood shared very few CDR3 sequences.

Germline-derived CDR1 and CDR2 are MGHRA and YSYEKL. Trimming took 0 bases from V and 4 from J, leaving 13 bases between them. This CDR3 has 15 amino acids. Amplification of TCR alpha and beta CDR3 regions from RNA used iRepertoire nested multiplex PCR. From the multiplex PCR reads, TCRdb called clonotypes with MiXCR, one entry per CDR3 protein. The sample holds about 180,000 distinct CDR3 sequences; more than 35% are singletons and the top ten take 5.2%. The TCR sequence derives from a human donor with low-grade glioma or glioblastoma, undergoing nonglioma brain surgery, or in good health (not recorded which). V usage is TRBV4-1 and J usage is TRBJ2-7, with D possibly being TRBD1 or TRBD2 (7 bases each). Material for sequencing was glioma tissue, nonneoplastic brain tissue, or PBMCs (not recorded which). CDR3: CASSQDRQGGYEQYF. CDR3 DNA: TGCGCCAGCAGCCAAGACAGACAGGGAGGGTACGAGCAGTACTTC.